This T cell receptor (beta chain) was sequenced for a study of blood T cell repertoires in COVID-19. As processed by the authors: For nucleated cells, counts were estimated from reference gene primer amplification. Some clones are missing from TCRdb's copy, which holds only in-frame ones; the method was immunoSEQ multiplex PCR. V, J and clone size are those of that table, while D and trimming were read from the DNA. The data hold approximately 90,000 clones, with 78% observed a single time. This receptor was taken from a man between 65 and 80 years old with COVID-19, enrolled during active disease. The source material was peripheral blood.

The CDR3 spells CASSLGMGANQPQHF. The CDR3 coding sequence is TGTGCCAGCAGCTTAGGAATGGGGGCAAATCAGCCCCAGCATTTT. V gene TRBV7-2 combines with J gene TRBJ1-5; possibly TRBD1 for D (6 bases). Germline V gene lookup returns CDR1 SGHTA and CDR2 FQGNSA. V was pared by 1 base and J by 4 bases, with 11 bases between. This CDR3 spans 15 amino acids.